This paragraph covers one TCR beta chain sequence. The data were obtained in a study of blood T cell repertoires in COVID-19. Study at large: T cells, B-cell-depleted T cells, or PBMCs supplied cDNA or gDNA.

CDR1 is LGHNA, CDR2 YNFKEQ, per germline. This CDR3 comprises 12 residues. V lost 0 bases and J 8 bases, leaving 7 bases between the germline ends. Followed longitudinally, the Seattle patients had been enrolled during active infection. Assay: immunoSEQ multiplex PCR; the TCRdb copy retains only in-frame clones and omits some. The data show 120,000 to 150,000 clones, 70% to 90% seen once. J is TRBJ1-2 and V is TRBV4-2, with D uncertain. This TCR came from a woman aged 55-70 years with COVID-19, enrolled during active disease. The sample consisted of peripheral blood. The CDR3 here is CASSQDRVGYTF. The DNA for the CDR3 is TGTGCCAGCAGCCAAGATCGGGTCGGCTACACCTTC.